This is a list of T cell receptor beta chains from one sample in a study of graft-versus-host responses after intestinal transplantation. The repertoire was sequenced with immunoSEQ multiplex PCR; TCRdb's copy has only in-frame clones and lacks some. The repertoire holds some 31,000 clones, with approximately 93% as singletons. The material sequenced was PBMCs, taken about 62 days after intestinal transplant. The source of these receptors is a human patient who received an intestinal transplant, so some T cells may come from the graft donor. Each CDR3 is given with its conserved first and last residue. D genes are given only for firm matches. Some rows have no size entry. The others give once, few or many, or a class for an expanded clone.

len	d_gene	abundance	v_gene	j_gene	CDR3nt	CDR3aa
15	.	.	TRBV11-2	TRBJ2-7	TGTGCCAGCAGCTCGTCAGGGGCCCCGAACTACGAGCAGTACTTC	CASSSSGAPNYEQYF
16	.	.	TRBV7-8	TRBJ1-2	TGTGCCAGCAGCCCCAGCTGGGGGCCTACTAACTATGGCTACACCTTC	CASSPSWGPTNYGYTF
15	TRBD2	.	TRBV7-2	TRBJ2-1	TGTGCCAGCAGCTTAGTAGCGGGGGGGCCCAATGAGCAGTTCTTC	CASSLVAGGPNEQFF
15	TRBD1	.	TRBV27	TRBJ2-7	TGTGCCAGCAGTCCTGGACAGGGAATTGCCTACGAGCAGTACTTC	CASSPGQGIAYEQYF
15	.	.	TRBV4-1	TRBJ2-7	TGCGCCAGCAGCCAAGCCCGGGGTGGGGGCTACGAGCAGTACTTC	CASSQARGGGYEQYF
16	TRBD2	.	TRBV27	TRBJ2-3	TGTGCCAGCAGTTTAATGCTAGCGGGGGTGAGAGATACGCAGTATTTT	CASSLMLAGVRDTQYF
16	TRBD2	once	TRBV13	TRBJ2-2	TGTGCCAGCAGCTTTGGGCGGGGGATGAACACCGGGGAGCTGTTTTTT	CASSFGRGMNTGELFF
14	.	.	TRBV6-6	TRBJ1-4	TGTGCCAGCAGTTACTCGCTAGAGAATGAAAAACTGTTTTTT	CASSYSLENEKLFF
11	TRBD1	.	TRBV19	TRBJ1-1	TGTGCCAGCCTAACGGGACAGAGAGCTTTCTTT	CASLTGQRAFF
15	TRBD1	.	TRBV5-1	TRBJ2-1	TGCGCCAGCAGCTCCGGGACAGGGAGATACAATGAGCAGTTCTTC	CASSSGTGRYNEQFF
16	.	once	TRBV11-2	TRBJ2-4	TGTGCCAGCAGCTTTCTTGGGCTAGCGTCCACAAACATTCAGTACTTC	CASSFLGLASTNIQYF
19	TRBD1	.	TRBV27	TRBJ1-1	TGTGCCAGCAGTCCCCGACAGGGGAGAGGCGTACTAATGAACACTGAAGCTTTCTTT	CASSPRQGRGVLMNTEAFF
15	.	once	TRBV11-2	TRBJ2-2	TGTGCCAGCAGCCAAGGGGTGGGATACACCGGGGAGCTGTTTTTT	CASSQGVGYTGELFF
13	.	.	TRBV6-5	TRBJ2-2	TGTGCCAGCAGTTACGCCCGTGGTGGGGAGCTGTTTTTT	CASSYARGGELFF
15	.	.	TRBV4-3	TRBJ1-1	TGCGCCAGCAGCCAAAATCGGGAAGGGGGCACTGAAGCTTTCTTT	CASSQNREGGTEAFF
17	.	.	TRBV7-2	TRBJ1-2	TGTGCCAGCAGCTTAGCGCCTGTACCCAGCCCTCCCTATGGCTACACCTTC	CASSLAPVPSPPYGYTF